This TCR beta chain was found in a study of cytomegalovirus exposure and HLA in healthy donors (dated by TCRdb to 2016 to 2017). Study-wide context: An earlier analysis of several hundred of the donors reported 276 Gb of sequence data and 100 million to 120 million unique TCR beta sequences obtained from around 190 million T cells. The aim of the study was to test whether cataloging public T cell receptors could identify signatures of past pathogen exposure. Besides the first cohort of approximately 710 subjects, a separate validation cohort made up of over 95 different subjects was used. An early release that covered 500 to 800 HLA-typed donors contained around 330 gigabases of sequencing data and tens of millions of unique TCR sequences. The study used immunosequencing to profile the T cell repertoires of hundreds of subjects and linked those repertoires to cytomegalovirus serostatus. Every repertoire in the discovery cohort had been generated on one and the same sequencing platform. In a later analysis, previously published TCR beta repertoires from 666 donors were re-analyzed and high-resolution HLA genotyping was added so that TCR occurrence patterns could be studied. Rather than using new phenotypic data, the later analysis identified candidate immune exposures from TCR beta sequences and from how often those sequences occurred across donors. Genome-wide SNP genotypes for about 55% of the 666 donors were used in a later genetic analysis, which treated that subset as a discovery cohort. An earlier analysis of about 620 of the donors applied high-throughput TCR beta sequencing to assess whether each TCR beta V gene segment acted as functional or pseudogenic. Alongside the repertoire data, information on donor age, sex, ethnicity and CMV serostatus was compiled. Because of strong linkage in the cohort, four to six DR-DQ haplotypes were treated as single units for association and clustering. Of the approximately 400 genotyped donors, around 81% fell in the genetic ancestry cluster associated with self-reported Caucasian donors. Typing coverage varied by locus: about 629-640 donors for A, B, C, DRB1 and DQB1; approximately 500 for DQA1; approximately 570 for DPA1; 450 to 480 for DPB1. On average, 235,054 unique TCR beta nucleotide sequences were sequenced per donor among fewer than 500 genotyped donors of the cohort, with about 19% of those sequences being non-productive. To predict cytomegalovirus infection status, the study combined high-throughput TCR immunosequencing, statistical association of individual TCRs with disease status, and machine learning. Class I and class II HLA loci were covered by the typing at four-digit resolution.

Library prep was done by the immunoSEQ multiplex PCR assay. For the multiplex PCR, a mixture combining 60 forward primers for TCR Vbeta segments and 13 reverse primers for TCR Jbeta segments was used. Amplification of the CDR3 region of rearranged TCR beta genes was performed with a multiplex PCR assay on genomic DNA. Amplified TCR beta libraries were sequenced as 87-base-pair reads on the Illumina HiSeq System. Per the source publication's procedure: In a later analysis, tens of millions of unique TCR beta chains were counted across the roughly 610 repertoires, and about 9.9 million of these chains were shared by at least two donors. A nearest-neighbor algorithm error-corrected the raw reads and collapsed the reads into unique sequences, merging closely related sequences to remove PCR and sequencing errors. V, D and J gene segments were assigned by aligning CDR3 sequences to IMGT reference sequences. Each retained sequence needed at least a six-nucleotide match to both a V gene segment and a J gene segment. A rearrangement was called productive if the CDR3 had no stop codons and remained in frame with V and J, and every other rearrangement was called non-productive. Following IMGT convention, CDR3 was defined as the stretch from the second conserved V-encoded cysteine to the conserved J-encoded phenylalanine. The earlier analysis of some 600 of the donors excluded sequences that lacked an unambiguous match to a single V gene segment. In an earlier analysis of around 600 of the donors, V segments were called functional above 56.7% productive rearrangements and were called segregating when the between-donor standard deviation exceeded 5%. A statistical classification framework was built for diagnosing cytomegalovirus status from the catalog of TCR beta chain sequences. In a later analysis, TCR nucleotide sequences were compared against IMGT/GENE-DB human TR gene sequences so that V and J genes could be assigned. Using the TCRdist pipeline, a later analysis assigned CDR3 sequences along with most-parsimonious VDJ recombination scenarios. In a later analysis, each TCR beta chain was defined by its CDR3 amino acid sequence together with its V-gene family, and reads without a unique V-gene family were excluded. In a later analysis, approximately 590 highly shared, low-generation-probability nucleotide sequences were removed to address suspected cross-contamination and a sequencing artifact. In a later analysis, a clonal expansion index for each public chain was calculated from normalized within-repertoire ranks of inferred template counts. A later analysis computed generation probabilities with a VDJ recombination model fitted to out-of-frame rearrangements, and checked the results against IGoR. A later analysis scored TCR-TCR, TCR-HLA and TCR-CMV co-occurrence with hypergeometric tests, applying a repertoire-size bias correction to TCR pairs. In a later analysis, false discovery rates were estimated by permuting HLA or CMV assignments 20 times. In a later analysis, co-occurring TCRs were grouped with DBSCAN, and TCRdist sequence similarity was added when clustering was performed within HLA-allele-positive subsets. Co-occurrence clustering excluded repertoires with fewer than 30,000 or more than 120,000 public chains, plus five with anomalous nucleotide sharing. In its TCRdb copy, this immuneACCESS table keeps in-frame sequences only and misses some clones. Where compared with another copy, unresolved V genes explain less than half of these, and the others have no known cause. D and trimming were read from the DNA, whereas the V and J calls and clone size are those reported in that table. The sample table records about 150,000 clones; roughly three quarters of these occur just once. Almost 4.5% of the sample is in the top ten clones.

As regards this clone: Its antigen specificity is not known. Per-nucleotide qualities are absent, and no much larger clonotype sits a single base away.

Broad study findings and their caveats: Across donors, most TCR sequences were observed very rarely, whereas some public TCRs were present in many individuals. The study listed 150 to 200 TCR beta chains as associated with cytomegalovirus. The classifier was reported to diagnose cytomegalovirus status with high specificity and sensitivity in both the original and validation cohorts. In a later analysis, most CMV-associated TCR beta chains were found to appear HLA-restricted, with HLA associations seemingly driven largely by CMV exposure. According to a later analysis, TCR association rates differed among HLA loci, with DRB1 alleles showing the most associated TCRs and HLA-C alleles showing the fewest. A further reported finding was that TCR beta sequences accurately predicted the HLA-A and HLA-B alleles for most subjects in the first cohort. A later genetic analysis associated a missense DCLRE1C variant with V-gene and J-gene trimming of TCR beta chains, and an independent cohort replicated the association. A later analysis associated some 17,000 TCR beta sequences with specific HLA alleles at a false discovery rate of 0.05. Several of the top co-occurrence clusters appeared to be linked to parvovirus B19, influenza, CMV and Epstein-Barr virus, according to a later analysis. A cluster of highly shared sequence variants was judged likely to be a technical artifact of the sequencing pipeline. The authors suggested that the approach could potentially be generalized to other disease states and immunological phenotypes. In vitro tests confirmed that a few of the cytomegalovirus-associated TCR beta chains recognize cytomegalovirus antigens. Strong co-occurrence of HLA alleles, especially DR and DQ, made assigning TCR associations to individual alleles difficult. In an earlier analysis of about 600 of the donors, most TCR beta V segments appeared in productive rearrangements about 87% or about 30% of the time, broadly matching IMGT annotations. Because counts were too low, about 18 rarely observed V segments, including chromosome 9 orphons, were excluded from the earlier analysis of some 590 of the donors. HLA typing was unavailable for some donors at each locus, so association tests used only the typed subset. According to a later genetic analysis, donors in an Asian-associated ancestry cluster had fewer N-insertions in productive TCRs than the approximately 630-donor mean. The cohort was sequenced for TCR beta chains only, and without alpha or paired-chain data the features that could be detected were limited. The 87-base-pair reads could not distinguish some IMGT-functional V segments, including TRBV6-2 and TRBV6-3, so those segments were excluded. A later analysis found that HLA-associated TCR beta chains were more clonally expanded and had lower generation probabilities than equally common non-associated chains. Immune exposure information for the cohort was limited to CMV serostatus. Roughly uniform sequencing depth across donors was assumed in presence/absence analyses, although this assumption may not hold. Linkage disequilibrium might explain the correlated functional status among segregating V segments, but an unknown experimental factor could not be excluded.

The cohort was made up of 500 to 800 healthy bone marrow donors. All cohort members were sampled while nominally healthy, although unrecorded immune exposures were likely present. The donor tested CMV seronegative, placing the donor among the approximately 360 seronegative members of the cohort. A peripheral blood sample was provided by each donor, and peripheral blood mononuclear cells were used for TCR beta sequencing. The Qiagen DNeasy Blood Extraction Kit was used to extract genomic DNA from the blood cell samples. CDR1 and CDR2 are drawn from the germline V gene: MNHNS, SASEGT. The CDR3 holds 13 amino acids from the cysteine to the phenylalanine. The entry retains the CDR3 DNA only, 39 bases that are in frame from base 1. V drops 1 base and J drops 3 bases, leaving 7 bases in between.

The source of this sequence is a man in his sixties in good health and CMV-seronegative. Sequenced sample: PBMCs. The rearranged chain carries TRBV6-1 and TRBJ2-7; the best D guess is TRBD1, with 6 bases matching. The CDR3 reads CASSEGGLYEQYF. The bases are TGTGCCAGCAGTGAAGGGGGGCTCTACGAGCAGTACTTC.